This T cell receptor (beta chain) was captured by sequencing in a study of tumor and adjacent non-tumor tissue in lung cancer. Study-level background: Patients were aged roughly 30 to 76, 9 to 10 men and about 5 women, stage I to III.

Germline values: CDR1 SQVTM, CDR2 ANQGSEA. CDR3 size: 14 residues. V shed 4 bases and J shed 7 bases, with 19 bases lying between them. Three rounds of nested PCR, following a modified ARM-PCR protocol, produced the TCRbeta library. TCRdb redid the calling of the multiplex PCR reads with MiXCR, one entry per CDR3 protein. The sample lists fewer than 85,000 distinct CDR3 sequences; over 75% were seen once. This clonotype was seen only once. RNA was extracted from bulk tissue without any cell sorting. The clonotype was recovered from a woman between 45 and 60 years old with non-small cell lung cancer. The gene calls are TRBV29-1 and TRBJ1-1; D unresolved. The sequenced material came from lung tumor tissue. DNA for the CDR3: TGCAGCGTTGGGGAGGGTCCGATGAATAATGAAGCTTTCTTT. Encoded protein: CSVGEGPMNNEAFF.